This entry lists 19 T cell receptor beta chains sequenced from one sample in a study of T cells in Graves' hyperthyroidism and ophthalmopathy. The investigators amplified TCR beta CDR3 regions from RNA transcripts. An initial round of RT-PCR targeting the TCR CDR3 relied on the HTBI primer set. MiXCR, run by TCRdb on the multiplex PCR reads, gives a single entry per CDR3 protein. The sample comprises about 350,000 distinct CDR3 sequences, more than 11% of which are singletons, and under 30% rests with the top ten. Sequencing input: blood. The receptors originated from a woman in her twenties or thirties with Graves' hyperthyroidism.

This clonotype was seen at least ten times. The chain has TRBV12-3 or TRBV12-4 and TRBJ1-1; the match to TRBD1 covers 8 bases. CDR3 length: 15 residues. V shed 9 bases and J 5 bases; nucleotides not matched to a gene: 14. CDR3 DNA sequence: TGTGCCAGTTCAGGGGGCGGACGTTTTAGTACTGAAGCTTTCTTT. Translation gives CASSGGGRFSTEAFF.

This clonotype was found many times. The rearrangement joins TRBV7-9 to TRBJ2-3; tentative D call: TRBD1 (6 bases). This CDR3 contains 15 residues. Trimming cost V 5 bases and J 0 bases, with 12 bases left between them. CDR1 is SEHNR, CDR2 FQNEAQ, per germline (reference sequence). The DNA of the CDR3 is TGTGCCAGCAGCCATCGGACAGAAAGCACAGATACGCAGTATTTT. Amino acids: CASSHRTESTDTQYF.

In this sample, this clonotype turned up many times. This chain uses TRBV28 with TRBJ2-5; TRBD1 aligns across 7 bases. Germline V gene data show CDR1 as MDHEN and CDR2 as SYDVKM. V shed 2 bases and J 4 bases; nucleotides not matched to a gene: 4. The CDR3 totals 14 residues. The CDR3 protein is CASSLIRGTETQYF. DNA of the CDR3: TGTGCCAGCAGTTTAATCAGGGGGACAGAGACCCAGTACTTC.

This clonotype was seen more than once but under ten times. V and J are TRBV7-6 and TRBJ2-2; D is unclear. This CDR3 comprises 15 residues. Trimming took off 6 bases at V and 4 bases at J, with 15 bases between the two ends. Germline CDR1 reads SGHVS; CDR2 reads FNYEAQ. This CDR3 reads CASSQTEISTGELFF. DNA for the CDR3: TGTGCCAGCAGTCAGACGGAAATATCCACCGGGGAGCTGTTTTTT.

This clonotype was recorded many times. CDR3 amino acids: CASSNRQGIGSQETQYF. CDR3 nucleotides: TGTGCCAGCAGCAATCGCCAGGGAATCGGGTCCCAAGAGACCCAGTACTTC. V gene TRBV12-3 or TRBV12-4 combines with J gene TRBJ2-5; possible D gene TRBD1, 5 bases. The CDR3 covers 17 residues. V was shortened by 6 bases and J by 1 base, with 21 bases between the two germline ends.

The rearrangement links TRBV20-1 to TRBJ2-2; D not resolved. The V gene's germline CDR1 is DFQATT and CDR2 SNEGSKA (reference sequence). This CDR3 is built from 13 residues. Trimming stripped 6 bases from V and 5 bases from J, with 13 bases between. In DNA, the CDR3 is TGCAGTGCCTCTGGCTATTTAACCGGGGAGCTGTTTTTT. Protein sequence: CSASGYLTGELFF.

This clonotype has only a few counts. The chain uses TRBV19 and TRBJ1-2; TRBD1 aligns across 7 bases. J gave up 6 bases and V 2 bases, and 9 bases lay outside the gene matches. The CDR3 has 15 amino acids. CDR1 is LNHDA, CDR2 SQIVND, per germline (reference sequence). The CDR3 DNA is TGTGCCAGTAGTATAACTTCGACAGGGCCAAATGGCTACACCTTC. Translated: CASSITSTGPNGYTF. Using reference TRBV19 and TRBJ1-2 for the parts outside the CDR3, the full variable domain is DGGITQSPKYLFRKEGQNVTLSCEQNLNHDAMYWYRQDPGQGLRLIYYSQIVNDFQKGDIAEGYSVSREKKESFPLTVTSAQKNPTAFYLCASSITSTGPNGYTFGSGTRLTVV.

Many counts were recorded for this clonotype. V gene TRBV15 combines with J gene TRBJ2-1; TRBD2 matches at 10 bases. The CDR3 spans 18 residues. V was clipped by 2 bases and J by 7 bases; unmatched bases: 14. Germline V lookup: CDR1 LNHNV, CDR2 YYDKDF (reference sequence). The CDR3 region is CATSRTKGISGRGNEQFF. CDR3 DNA sequence: TGTGCCACCAGCAGAACCAAGGGGATAAGCGGGAGGGGAAATGAGCAGTTCTTC.

This clonotype was counted ten times or more. The chain employs TRBV20-1 and TRBJ1-4; TRBD1 might be the D (6 bases). This CDR3 has 14 amino acids. Germline V gene data show CDR1 as DFQATT and CDR2 as SNEGSKA (reference sequence). Trimming took 2 bases from V and 3 from J, leaving 10 bases between them. The CDR3 DNA reads as TGCAGTGCTAGACGGCAGGGGCCTAATGAAAAACTGTTTTTT. Protein product: CSARRQGPNEKLFF.

This clonotype was picked up a small number of times. The J gene is TRBJ2-7, the V gene TRBV27; maybe TRBD1 (5 bases). This CDR3 is 16 amino acids long. Trimming took 5 bases from V and 2 from J, leaving 19 bases between them. Germline-derived CDR1 and CDR2 are MNHEY and SMNVEV (reference sequence). The CDR3 sequence: CASSKYPTDNTYEQYF. Written as DNA, the CDR3 is TGTGCCAGCAGTAAGTATCCTACGGACAATACCTACGAGCAGTACTTC.

On this clonotype itself: A much larger clone differs by one base, so this may be a read error. V is TRBV28 and J is TRBJ2-3; TRBD2 matches 8 bases. Germline V lookup: CDR1 MDHEN, CDR2 SYDVKM. J was trimmed by 4 bases and V by 6 bases; bases with no gene match: 12. The CDR3 spans 16 residues. The DNA of the CDR3 is TGTGCCAGCAGCCTCCCTGGGACTAGTATTGCAGATACGCAGTATTTT. Amino acid sequence: CASSLPGTSIADTQYF. The full variable domain, its missing parts supplied by reference TRBV28 and TRBJ2-3, is DVKVTQSSRYLVKRTGEKVFLECVQDMDHENMFWYRQDPGLGLRLIYFSYDVKMKEKGDIPEGYSVSREKKERFSLILESASTNQTSMYLCASSLPGTSIADTQYFGPGTRLTVL.

The chain carries TRBV2 and TRBJ2-2, with 7 bases identical to TRBD1. Unmatched junction bases numbered 5, after V lost 5 bases and J lost 5 bases. This CDR3 has 14 amino acids. Germline-derived CDR1 and CDR2 are SNHLY and FYNNEI. Here the CDR3 DNA reads TGTGCCAGCAGTTGGACAGGCGAAACCGGGGAGCTGTTTTTT. Translation gives CASSWTGETGELFF.

This clonotype has ten or more counts. J is TRBJ2-6 and V is TRBV28, with a possible D match to TRBD2 (6 bases). Germline-derived CDR1 and CDR2 are MDHEN and SYDVKM. With 6 bases removed from V and 2 bases from J, the gap between germline ends came to 20 bases. The CDR3 contains 18 residues. In DNA form, the CDR3 reads TGTGCCAGCAGCCGTCCCCCGGGACTCGGAACTGGGGCCAACGTCCTGACTTTC. Its protein product is CASSRPPGLGTGANVLTF.

This chain joins TRBV29-1 and TRBJ2-5, with D maybe TRBD1 (6 bases). Germline assignment: CDR1 SQVTM and CDR2 ANQGSEA. The CDR3 loop spans 12 amino acids. V dropped 8 bases and J dropped 3 bases, with 13 bases sitting between them. The CDR3 reads CSHVRTEETQYF. The CDR3 DNA sequence: TGCAGCCATGTGAGGACAGAAGAGACCCAGTACTTC.

This clonotype has ten or more counts. CDR3 protein: CASIRDSSYEQYF. DNA for the CDR3: TGTGCCAGCATTCGGGACAGCTCCTACGAGCAGTACTTC. This chain joins TRBV6-2 or TRBV6-3 and TRBJ2-7; TRBD1 aligns across 7 bases. Germline V gives CDR1 MNHEY, CDR2 SVGEGT. V was pared by 7 bases and J by 0 bases, with 3 bases of the junction left unmatched. The CDR3 totals 13 residues.

A note on this clonotype: Likely a read error: the CDR3 ends without its conserved phenylalanine or tryptophan. The chain is built from TRBV24-1 and TRBJ1-2; D not resolved. Per germline, CDR1 KGHDR and CDR2 SFDVKD. Trimming left V 4 bases short and J 5 bases short, with 7 bases between. The CDR3 spans 12 residues. For the CDR3, the DNA is TGTGCCACCAGTGACAATAGGTATGGCTACACCCTC. Protein sequence: CATSDNRYGYTL.

This clonotype has a handful of counts. The rearrangement joins TRBV28 to TRBJ1-6, with a tentative D call TRBD1 (6 bases). This CDR3 is built from 19 residues. The germline CDR1 and CDR2 sequences are MDHEN and SYDVKM. The V end lost 2 bases, the J end lost 0 bases, and 17 bases lay between the germline ends. CDR3 coding DNA: TGTGCCAGCAGTTTACTGGGGGGCGCGGGTATCTCCTATAATTCACCCCTCCACTTT. Protein: CASSLLGGAGISYNSPLHF.

This clonotype was seen repeatedly, ten times or more. V and J are TRBV11-2 and TRBJ2-2; 8 positions match TRBD2. Trimming at V came to 4 bases and at J to 0 bases, leaving 4 bases not matched to a gene. Germline V lookup: CDR1 SGHAT, CDR2 FQNNGV. The CDR3 spans 16 residues. The CDR3 reads CASSSLSGANTGELFF. CDR3 in DNA: TGTGCCAGCAGCTCTCTTAGCGGGGCGAACACCGGGGAGCTGTTTTTT.

V usage is TRBV9 and J usage is TRBJ2-1; TRBD2 aligns across 9 bases. With 4 bases clipped from V and 5 bases from J, the junction kept 10 bases outside the gene matches. The CDR3 consists of 16 residues. Germline V CDR1 and CDR2: SGDLS, YYNGEE. The CDR3 DNA reads as TGTGCCAGCAGCTCCCGCCCGACTAGCGGACACAATGAGCAGTTCTTC. Translated, it gives CASSSRPTSGHNEQFF. The full variable domain, completed using reference TRBV9 and TRBJ2-1, is DSGVTQTPKHLITATGQRVTLRCSPRSGDLSVYWYQQSLDQGLQFLIQYYNGEERAKGNILERFSAQQFPDLHSELNLSSLELGDSALYFCASSSRPTSGHNEQFFGPGTRLTVL.